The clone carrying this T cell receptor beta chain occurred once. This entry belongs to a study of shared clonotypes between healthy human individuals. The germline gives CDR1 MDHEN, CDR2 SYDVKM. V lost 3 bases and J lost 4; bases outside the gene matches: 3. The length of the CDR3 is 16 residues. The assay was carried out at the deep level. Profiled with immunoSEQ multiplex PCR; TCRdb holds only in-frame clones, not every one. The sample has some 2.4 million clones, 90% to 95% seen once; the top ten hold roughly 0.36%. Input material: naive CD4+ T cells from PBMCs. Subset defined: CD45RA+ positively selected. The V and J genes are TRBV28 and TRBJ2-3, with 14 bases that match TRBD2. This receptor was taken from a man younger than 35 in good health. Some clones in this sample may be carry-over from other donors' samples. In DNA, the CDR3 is TGTGCCAGCAGTTTTGGGGGACTAGCGGGAGCAGATACGCAGTATTTT. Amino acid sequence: CASSFGGLAGADTQYF.